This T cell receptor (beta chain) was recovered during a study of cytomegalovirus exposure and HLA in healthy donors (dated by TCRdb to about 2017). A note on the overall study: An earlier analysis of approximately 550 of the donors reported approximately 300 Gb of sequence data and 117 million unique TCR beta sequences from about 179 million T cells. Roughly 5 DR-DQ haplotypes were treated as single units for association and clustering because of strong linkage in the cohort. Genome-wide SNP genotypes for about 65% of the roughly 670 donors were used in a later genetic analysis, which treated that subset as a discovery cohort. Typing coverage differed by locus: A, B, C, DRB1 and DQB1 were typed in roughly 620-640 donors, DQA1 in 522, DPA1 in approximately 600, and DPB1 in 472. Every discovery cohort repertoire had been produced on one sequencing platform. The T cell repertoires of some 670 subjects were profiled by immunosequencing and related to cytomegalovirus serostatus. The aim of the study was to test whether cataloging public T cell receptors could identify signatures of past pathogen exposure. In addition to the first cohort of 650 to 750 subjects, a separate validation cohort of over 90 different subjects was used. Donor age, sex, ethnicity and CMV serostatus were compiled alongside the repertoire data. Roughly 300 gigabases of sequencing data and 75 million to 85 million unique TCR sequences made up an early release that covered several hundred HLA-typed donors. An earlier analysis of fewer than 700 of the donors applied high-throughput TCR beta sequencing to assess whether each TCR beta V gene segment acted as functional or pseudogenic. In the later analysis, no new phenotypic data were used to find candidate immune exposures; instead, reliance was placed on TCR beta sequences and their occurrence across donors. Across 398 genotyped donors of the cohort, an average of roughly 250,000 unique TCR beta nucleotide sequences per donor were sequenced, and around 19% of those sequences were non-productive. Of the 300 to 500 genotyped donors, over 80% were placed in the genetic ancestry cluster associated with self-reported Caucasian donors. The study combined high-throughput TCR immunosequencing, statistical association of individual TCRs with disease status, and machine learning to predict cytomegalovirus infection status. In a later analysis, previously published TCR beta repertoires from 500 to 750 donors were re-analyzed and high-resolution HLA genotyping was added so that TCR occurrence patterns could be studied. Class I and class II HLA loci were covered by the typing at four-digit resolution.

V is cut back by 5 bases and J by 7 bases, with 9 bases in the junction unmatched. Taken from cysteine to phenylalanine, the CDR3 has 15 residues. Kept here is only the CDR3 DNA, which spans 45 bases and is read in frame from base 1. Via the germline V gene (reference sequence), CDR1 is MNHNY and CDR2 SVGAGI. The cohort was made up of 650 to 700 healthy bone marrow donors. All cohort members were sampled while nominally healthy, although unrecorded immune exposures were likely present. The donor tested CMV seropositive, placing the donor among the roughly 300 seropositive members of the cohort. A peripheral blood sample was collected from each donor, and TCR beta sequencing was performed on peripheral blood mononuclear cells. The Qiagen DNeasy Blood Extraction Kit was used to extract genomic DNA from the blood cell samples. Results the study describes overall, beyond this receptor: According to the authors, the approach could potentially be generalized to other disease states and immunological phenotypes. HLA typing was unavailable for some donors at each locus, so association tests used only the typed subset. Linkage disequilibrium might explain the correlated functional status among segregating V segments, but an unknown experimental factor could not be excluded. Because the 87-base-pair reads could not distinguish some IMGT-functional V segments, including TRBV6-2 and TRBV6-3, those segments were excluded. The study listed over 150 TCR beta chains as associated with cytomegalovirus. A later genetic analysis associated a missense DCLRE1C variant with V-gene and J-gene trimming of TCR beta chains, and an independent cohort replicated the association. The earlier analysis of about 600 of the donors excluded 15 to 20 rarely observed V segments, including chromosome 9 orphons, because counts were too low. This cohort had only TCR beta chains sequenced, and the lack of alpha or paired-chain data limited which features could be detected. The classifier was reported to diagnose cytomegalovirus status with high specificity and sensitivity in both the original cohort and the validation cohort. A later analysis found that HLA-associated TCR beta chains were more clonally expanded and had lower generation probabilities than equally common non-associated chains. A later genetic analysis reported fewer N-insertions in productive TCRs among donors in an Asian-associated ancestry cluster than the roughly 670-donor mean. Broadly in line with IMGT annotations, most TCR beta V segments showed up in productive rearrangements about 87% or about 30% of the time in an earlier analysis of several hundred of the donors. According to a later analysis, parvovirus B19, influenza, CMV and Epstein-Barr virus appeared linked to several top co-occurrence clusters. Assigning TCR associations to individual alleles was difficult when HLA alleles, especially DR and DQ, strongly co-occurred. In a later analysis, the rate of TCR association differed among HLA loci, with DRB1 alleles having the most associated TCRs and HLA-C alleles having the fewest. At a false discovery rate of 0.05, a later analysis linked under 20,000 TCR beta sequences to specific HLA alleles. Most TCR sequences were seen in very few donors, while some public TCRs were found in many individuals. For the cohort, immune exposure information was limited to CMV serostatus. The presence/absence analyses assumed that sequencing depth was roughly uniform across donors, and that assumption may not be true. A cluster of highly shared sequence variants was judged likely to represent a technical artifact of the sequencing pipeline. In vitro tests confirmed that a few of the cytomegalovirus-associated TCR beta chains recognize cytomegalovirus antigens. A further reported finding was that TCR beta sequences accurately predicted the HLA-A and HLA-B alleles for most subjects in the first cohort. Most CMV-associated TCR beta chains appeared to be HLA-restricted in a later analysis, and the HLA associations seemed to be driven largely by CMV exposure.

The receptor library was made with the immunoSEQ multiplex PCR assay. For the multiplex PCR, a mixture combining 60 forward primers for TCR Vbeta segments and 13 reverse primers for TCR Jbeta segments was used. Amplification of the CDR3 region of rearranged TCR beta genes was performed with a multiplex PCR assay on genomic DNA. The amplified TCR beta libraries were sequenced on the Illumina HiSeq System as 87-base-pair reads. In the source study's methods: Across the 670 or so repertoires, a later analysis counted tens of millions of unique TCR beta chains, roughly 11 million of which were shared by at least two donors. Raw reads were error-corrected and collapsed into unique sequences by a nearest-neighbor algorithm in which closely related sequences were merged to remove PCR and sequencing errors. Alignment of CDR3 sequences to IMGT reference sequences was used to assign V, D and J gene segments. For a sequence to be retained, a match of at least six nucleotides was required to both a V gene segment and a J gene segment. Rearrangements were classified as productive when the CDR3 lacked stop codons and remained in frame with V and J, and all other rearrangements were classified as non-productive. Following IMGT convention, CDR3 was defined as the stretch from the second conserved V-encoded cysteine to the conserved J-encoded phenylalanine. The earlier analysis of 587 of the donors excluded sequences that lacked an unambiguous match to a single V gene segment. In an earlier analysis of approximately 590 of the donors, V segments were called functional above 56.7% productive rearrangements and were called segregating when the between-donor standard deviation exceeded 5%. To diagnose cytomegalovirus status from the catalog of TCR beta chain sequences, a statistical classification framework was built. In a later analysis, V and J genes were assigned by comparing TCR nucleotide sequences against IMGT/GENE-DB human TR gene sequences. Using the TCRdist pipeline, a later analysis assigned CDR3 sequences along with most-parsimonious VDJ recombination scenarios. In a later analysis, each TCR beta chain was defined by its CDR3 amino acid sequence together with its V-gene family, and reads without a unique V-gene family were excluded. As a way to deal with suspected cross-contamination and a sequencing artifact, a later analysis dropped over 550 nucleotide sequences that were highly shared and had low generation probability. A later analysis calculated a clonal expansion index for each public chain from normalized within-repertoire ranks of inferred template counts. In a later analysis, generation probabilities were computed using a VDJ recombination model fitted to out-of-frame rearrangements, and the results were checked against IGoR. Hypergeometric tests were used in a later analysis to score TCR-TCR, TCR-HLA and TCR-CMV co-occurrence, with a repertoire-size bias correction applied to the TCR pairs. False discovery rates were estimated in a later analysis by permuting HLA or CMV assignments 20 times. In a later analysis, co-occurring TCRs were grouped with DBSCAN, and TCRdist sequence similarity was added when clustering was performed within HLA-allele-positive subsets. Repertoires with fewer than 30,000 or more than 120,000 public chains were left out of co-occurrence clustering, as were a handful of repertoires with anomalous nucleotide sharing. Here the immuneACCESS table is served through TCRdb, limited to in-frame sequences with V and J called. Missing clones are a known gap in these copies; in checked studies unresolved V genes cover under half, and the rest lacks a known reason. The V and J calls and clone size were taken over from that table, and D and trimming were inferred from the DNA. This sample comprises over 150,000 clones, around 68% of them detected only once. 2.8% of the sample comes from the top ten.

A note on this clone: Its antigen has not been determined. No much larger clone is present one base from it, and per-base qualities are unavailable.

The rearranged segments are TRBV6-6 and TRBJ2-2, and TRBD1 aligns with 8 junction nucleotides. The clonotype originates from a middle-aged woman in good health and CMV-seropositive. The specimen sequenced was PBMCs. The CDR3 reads CASSTDRAEVGELFF. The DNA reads TGTGCCAGCAGTACGGACAGGGCAGAGGTCGGGGAGCTGTTTTTT.